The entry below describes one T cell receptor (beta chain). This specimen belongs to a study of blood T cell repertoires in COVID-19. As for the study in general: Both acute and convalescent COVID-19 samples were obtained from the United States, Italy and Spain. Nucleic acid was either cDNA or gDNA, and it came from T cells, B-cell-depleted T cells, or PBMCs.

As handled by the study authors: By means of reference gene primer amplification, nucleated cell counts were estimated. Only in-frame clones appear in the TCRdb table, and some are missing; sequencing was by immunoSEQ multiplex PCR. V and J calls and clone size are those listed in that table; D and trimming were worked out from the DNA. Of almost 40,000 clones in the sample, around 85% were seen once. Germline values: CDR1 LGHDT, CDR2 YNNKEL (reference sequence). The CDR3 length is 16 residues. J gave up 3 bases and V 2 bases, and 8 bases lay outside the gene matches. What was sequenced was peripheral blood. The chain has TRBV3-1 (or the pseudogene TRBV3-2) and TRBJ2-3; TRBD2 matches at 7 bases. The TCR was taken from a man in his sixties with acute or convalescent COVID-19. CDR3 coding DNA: TGTGCCAGCAGCCAACGAAAGCGGGATAGAACAGATACGCAGTATTTT. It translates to CASSQRKRDRTDTQYF.